The present T cell receptor beta chain was sequenced within a study of T cell changes during pregnancy in multiple sclerosis. On this clone itself: Other DNA sequences from this sample encode an identical CDR3 as well.

Generated by immunoSEQ multiplex PCR, the TCRdb table keeps only in-frame clones and is missing some. Of 45,000 to 60,000 clones in the sample, just over 90% were seen once. CDR1 is SEHNR and CDR2 is FQNEAQ in the germline V gene (reference sequence). There are 13 residues in the CDR3. Deletions cut 3 bases from V and 1 base from J, with 6 bases between. The sequence derives from a female donor with multiple sclerosis, enrolled in a pregnancy study. This material consisted of peripheral blood, taken in the second trimester of pregnancy. V usage is TRBV7-9 and J usage is TRBJ1-1; a weak D match, TRBD1 (5 bases). The CDR3: CASSFGGNTEAFF. For the CDR3, the DNA is TGTGCCAGCAGCTTCGGGGGGAACACTGAAGCTTTCTTT.